This T cell receptor beta chain was observed in a study of shared clonotypes between healthy human individuals. Clones were sequenced by immunoSEQ multiplex PCR, and TCRdb holds only the in-frame ones, with some missing. Of nearly 750,000 clones listed, approximately 77% are singletons. CDR1 SEHNR and CDR2 FQNEAQ come from the germline V gene (reference sequence). CDR3 size: 13 residues. Trimming removed 2 bases at V and 3 bases at J, with 7 bases between. This clonotype originated in a young woman in good health. This rearrangement joins TRBV7-9 to TRBJ1-1; D not resolved. Sequencing was done on a sample of memory CD4+ T cells sorted from blood. Subset given: CD45RA-negative fraction. The CDR3 here is CASSLNPDTEAFF. CDR3 DNA sequence: TGTGCCAGCAGCTTAAACCCGGACACTGAAGCTTTCTTT. The full variable domain, its missing parts supplied by reference TRBV7-9 and TRBJ1-1, is DTGVSQNPRHKITKRGQNVTFRCDPISEHNRLYWYRQTLGQGPEFLTYFQNEAQLEKSRLLSDRFSAERPKGSFSTLEIQRTEQGDSAMYLCASSLNPDTEAFFGQGTRLTVV.